The T cell receptor (beta chain) under discussion was sequenced for a study of neoadjuvant nivolumab and ipilimumab in lung cancer. Points from the study as a whole: Higher pretherapy blood TCR richness went with higher resected-tumor richness. Resected tumors had greater TCR richness and clonality than uninvolved lung.

Per germline, CDR1 GTSNPN and CDR2 SVGIG (reference sequence). The CDR3 covers 11 residues. With 2 bases removed from V and 12 bases from J, the gap between germline ends came to 11 bases. Sequencing used immunoSEQ multiplex PCR; TCRdb keeps in-frame clones, though not all of them. The sample has 44,000 or so clones, around 89% seen once. A remark on this clone: Its antigen is undetermined.

Sample: blood, taken before neoadjuvant nivolumab, alone or with ipilimumab. This chain links TRBV30 with TRBJ2-1, with D unresolved. The TCR sequence derives from an adult with non-small cell lung cancer. Some clones in this sample may be carry-over from other donors' samples. CDR3 residues: CAWSPDRWQFF. The CDR3 bases are TGTGCCTGGAGTCCAGACCGGTGGCAGTTCTTC. Supplemented by reference TRBV30 and TRBJ2-1, the full variable domain reads SQTIHQWPATLVQPVGSPLSLECTVEGTSNPNLYWYRQAAGRGLQLLFYSVGIGQISSEVPQNLSASRPQDRQFILSSKKLLLSDSGFYLCAWSPDRWQFFGPGTRLTVL.